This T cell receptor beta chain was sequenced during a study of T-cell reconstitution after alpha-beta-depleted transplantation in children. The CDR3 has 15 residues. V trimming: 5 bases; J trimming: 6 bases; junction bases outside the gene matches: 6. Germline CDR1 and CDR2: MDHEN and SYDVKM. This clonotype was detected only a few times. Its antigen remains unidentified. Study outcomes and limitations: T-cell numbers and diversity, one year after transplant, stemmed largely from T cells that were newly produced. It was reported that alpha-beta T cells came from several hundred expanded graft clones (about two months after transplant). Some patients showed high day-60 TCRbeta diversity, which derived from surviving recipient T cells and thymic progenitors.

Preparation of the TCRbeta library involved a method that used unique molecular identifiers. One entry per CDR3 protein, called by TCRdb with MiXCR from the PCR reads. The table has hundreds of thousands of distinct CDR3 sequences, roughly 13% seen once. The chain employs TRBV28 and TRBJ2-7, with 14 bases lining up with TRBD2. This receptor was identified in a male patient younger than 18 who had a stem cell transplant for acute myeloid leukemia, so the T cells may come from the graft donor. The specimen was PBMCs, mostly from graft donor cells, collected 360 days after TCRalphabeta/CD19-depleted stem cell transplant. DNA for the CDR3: TGTGCCAGCAGTGGGGGGACTAGCGGGAGTGGCGAGCAGTACTTC. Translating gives CASSGGTSGSGEQYF. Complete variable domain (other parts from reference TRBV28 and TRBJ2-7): DVKVTQSSRYLVKRTGEKVFLECVQDMDHENMFWYRQDPGLGLRLIYFSYDVKMKEKGDIPEGYSVSREKKERFSLILESASTNQTSMYLCASSGGTSGSGEQYFGPGTRLTVT.